This is a list of T cell receptor beta chains from one sample in a study of control samples from healthy donors and cancer patients. Here immunoSEQ multiplex PCR was the method, and the copy in TCRdb shows in-frame clones only, minus some. The sample yields some 210,000 clones, about nine tenths seen once. Material for sequencing was blood. The receptors originated from a man in his thirties or forties in good health. Both conserved end residues are part of each CDR3. The size field is filled for only some rows; it gives once, few, many or a size class.

V: TRBV7-8
size: -
J: TRBJ1-4
CDR3: CASSYGPGEKLFF

V: TRBV7-9
size: -
J: TRBJ1-6
CDR3: CASSSWTANSPLHF

V: TRBV2
size: -
J: TRBJ2-7
CDR3: CASSPAGTGVDEQYF

V: TRBV30
size: -
J: TRBJ1-6
CDR3: CAWSVRGAGYNSPLHF

V: TRBV7-9
size: -
J: TRBJ1-4
CDR3: CASSPQFPATNEKLFF

V: TRBV10-1
size: -
J: TRBJ1-6
CDR3: CASSESRNGNSPLHF

V: TRBV6-1
size: -
J: TRBJ2-1
CDR3: CASSRPGTGNEQFF

V: TRBV29-1
size: -
J: TRBJ1-4
CDR3: CSVRPGLTNEKLFF

V: TRBV6-5
size: -
J: TRBJ1-5
CDR3: CASIERGDQPQHF

V: TRBV2
size: -
J: TRBJ1-5
CDR3: CASSVRGDQPQHF

V: TRBV5-4
size: once
J: TRBJ2-3
CDR3: CASSLATDTQYF

V: TRBV6-6
size: -
J: TRBJ1-6
CDR3: CASSSSGPRHSPLHF

V: TRBV6-5
size: -
J: TRBJ2-7
CDR3: CASRPPGVPYEQYF

V: TRBV7-2
size: -
J: TRBJ2-1
CDR3: CASSSIAIAGGYNEQFF

V: TRBV6-6
size: -
J: TRBJ1-1
CDR3: CASRTGNTEAFF

V: TRBV2
size: -
J: TRBJ2-3
CDR3: CASSDSGGAAIWCF

V: TRBV5-1
size: -
J: TRBJ2-3
CDR3: CASSSGTGLGDTQYF